A selection of T cell receptor beta chains follows, all from one sample in a study of cytomegalovirus exposure and HLA in healthy donors. Data came from immunoSEQ multiplex PCR; TCRdb stores just in-frame clones and leaves some out. Of approximately 100,000 clones listed, 79% are singletons. What was sequenced was PBMCs. The receptors derive from a woman aged 35 to 49 in good health and CMV-seronegative. CDR3s leave out the opening cysteine and the closing phenylalanine or tryptophan.

>TRBJ1-5|TRBV10-3|11
AIGTGDGQPQH
>TRBJ1-2|TRBV14|11
ASSQGTVYGYT
>TRBJ1-5|TRBV10-3|10
AIREQGQPQH
>TRBJ2-7|TRBV4-3|11
ASSQGRGGEQY
>TRBJ1-2|TRBV6-1|11
ASIGQGGYGYT
>TRBJ1-1|TRBV21-1|11
ASSKGGNTEAF
>TRBJ1-2|TRBV5-1|13
ASSMSGTETYGYT
>TRBJ1-2|TRBV28|15
ASKATGEAVPNYGYT
>TRBJ1-2|TRBV9|13
ASSSRGRQIYGYT
>TRBJ1-1|TRBV5-1|14
ASSPLGRGGHTEAF
>TRBJ1-1|TRBV28|13
ASSPPGQKNTEAF
>TRBJ1-5|TRBV6-5|13
ASSRGTNSNQPQH
>TRBJ1-2|TRBV10-3|12
AIRVSGTVYGYT
>TRBJ2-1|TRBV28|15
ASSPSGTGSGDNEQF
>TRBJ2-5|TRBV5-4|15
ASRSAGNGGIQETQY
>TRBJ2-2|TRBV18|16
ASSPPLITTQETGELF
>TRBJ2-4|TRBV28|11
ASSAVGALVKY
>TRBJ2-1|TRBV4-3|11
ASSQDTGNEQF
>TRBJ1-1|TRBV7-9|12
SSSFLGMNTEAF
>TRBJ2-7|TRBV11-2|14
ASSLDSGLISYEQY
>TRBJ1-4|TRBV7-9|14
ASSHKRGGTNEKLF
>TRBJ1-1|TRBV5-1|11
ASSLTGNTEAF
>TRBJ2-6|TRBV9|16
ASSVGGRLASGANVLT
>TRBJ1-2|TRBV11-2|14
ASSFSIGGFGSGYT
>TRBJ2-6|TRBV6-6|13
ASSYYRAGANVLT
>TRBJ2-2|TRBV5-1|11
ASSLQGTGELF
>TRBJ1-1|TRBV13|12
ASSRGQGNTEAF
>TRBJ1-2|TRBV30|13
AWSAPRDNNYGYT
>TRBJ2-7|TRBV5-1|12
ASSLGLALDEQY
>TRBJ2-3|TRBV7-8|12
ASSSGSSADTQY
>TRBJ2-1|TRBV9|14
ASSTRGTSEADEQF
>TRBJ2-3|TRBV7-2|14
ASSRGGRGDTDTQY
>TRBJ1-2|TRBV10-3|11
ATALGDSGIYT
>TRBJ2-7|TRBV15|13
ATSPGDAGGNEQY
>TRBJ1-6|TRBV18|13
ASSYTGTGDSPLH
>TRBJ1-5|TRBV28|11
ASKTGGAQPQH
>TRBJ1-1|TRBV10-3|12
AISNLPGGTEAF
>TRBJ2-7|TRBV9|13
ASSASSGGTYEQY
>TRBJ2-1|TRBV5-8|12
ASSPRFGGNEQF
>TRBJ1-5|TRBV19|12
ATHAGGSRQPQH
>TRBJ2-5|TRBV7-2|12
ASSSGNLKETQY
>TRBJ2-5|TRBV4-1|13
ASSQVGGARETQY
>TRBJ1-1|TRBV2|11
ASRWGGETEAF
>TRBJ1-5|TRBV7-2|13
ASSFSSTGNQPQH
>TRBJ2-2|TRBV11-3|12
ASSLVRTSGELF
>TRBJ1-4|TRBV4-2|14
ASSQKEWTVTEKLF
>TRBJ2-1|TRBV18|13
ASSPGLESYNEQF
>TRBJ2-6|TRBV7-9|14
ASSLGVLTGANVLT
>TRBJ2-2|TRBV30|13
AWSVDRIVGGELF
>TRBJ1-5|TRBV7-9|10
ASSLGAQPQH
>TRBJ2-1|TRBV7-8|12
ASSLGGRANEQF
>TRBJ1-6|TRBV6-4|13
ASSKTGRGYSPLH
>TRBJ2-2|TRBV7-6|12
ASSSSTRAGELF
>TRBJ2-3|TRBV5-4|13
ASTTGGYGTDTQY
>TRBJ2-7|TRBV7-6|13
ASRVYRERPLEQY
>TRBJ2-3|TRBV19|15
ASAPGQGAGRTDTQY
>TRBJ2-3|TRBV30|12
AWSALAATDTQY